Listed here are 21 T cell receptor beta chains from one sample, sequenced in a study of identical twins. TCRdb ran MiXCR on the 5' RACE reads and lists one entry per CDR3 protein. The profile shows some 710,000 distinct CDR3 sequences, less than 7% of them singletons. Sequencing was carried out using naive T cells sorted from blood. All receptors derive from a man between 18 and 35 years old in good health.

There are many counts of this clonotype. This chain connects TRBV20-1 to TRBJ1-2; 7 bases align to TRBD1. The CDR3 is 12 residues long. With V trimmed by 8 bases and J by 3 bases, 6 bases remained unmatched. From germline, CDR1 is DFQATT and CDR2 SNEGSKA (reference sequence). In nucleotides, the CDR3 is TGCAGTCCGAGGGGGCGAGACTATGGCTACACCTTC. The encoded protein is CSPRGRDYGYTF.

The CDR3 DNA sequence: TGTGCCAGCAGTTTCGACAGACCCTACGAGCAGTACTTC. It encodes CASSFDRPYEQYF. V gene TRBV12-3 or TRBV12-4 combines with J gene TRBJ2-7; possible D gene TRBD1, 5 bases. The CDR3 totals 13 residues. The V end lost 3 bases, the J end lost 2 bases, and 8 bases lay between the germline ends.

This clonotype was counted ten times or more. The chain is built from TRBV5-1 and TRBJ2-1, with a tentative D call TRBD2 (5 bases). The germline V gene has CDR1 SGHRS and CDR2 YFSETQ. CDR3 size: 13 residues. V shed 4 bases and J shed 6 bases, with 11 bases lying between them. The CDR3 DNA sequence: TGCGCCAGCAGCAGGGAGCTTCTCAATGAGCAGTTCTTC. Translation: CASSRELLNEQFF. The variable domain in full, with the rest retrieved from reference TRBV5-1 and TRBJ2-1, is KAGVTQTPRYLIKTRGQQVTLSCSPISGHRSVSWYQQTPGQGLQFLFEYFSETQRNKGNFPGRFSGRQFSNSRSEMNVSTLELGDSALYLCASSRELLNEQFFGPGTRLTVL.

The rearrangement joins TRBV29-1 to TRBJ2-2, with 9 bases matching TRBD1. The V and J ends lost 2 bases and 4 bases, in that order; junction bases with no gene match: 8. The CDR3 covers 16 residues. Germline V gene lookup returns CDR1 SQVTM and CDR2 ANQGSEA. The CDR3 region is CSVESTGGAGTGELFF. In DNA, the CDR3 is TGCAGCGTTGAATCAACAGGGGGCGCGGGCACCGGGGAGCTGTTTTTT.

There are many counts of this clonotype. The CDR3 reads CASSLWTASGNTIYF. The DNA for the CDR3 is TGTGCCAGCAGCTTGTGGACAGCCTCTGGAAACACCATATATTTT. The rearrangement uses TRBV7-2 and TRBJ1-3; the D gene is possibly TRBD1 (6 bases). The V gene lost 3 bases and the J gene lost 0 bases, with 9 bases spanning the gap. CDR3 length: 15 amino acids. CDR1 and CDR2 (germline): SGHTA, FQGNSA.

The chain carries TRBV6-1 and TRBJ2-7; no clear D. V lost 3 bases to trimming and J lost 3 bases, with 12 bases between them. Germline V CDR1 and CDR2: MNHNS, SASEGT. The CDR3 sequence is 14 residues long. The CDR3: CASSDPNFDYEQYV. The CDR3 DNA sequence: TGTGCCAGCAGTGACCCTAACTTTGACTACGAGCAGTACGTC.

This clonotype was seen ten or more times. V usage is TRBV5-1 and J usage is TRBJ2-1, with a weak D call TRBD2 (5 bases). V was shortened by 2 bases and J by 6 bases, with 12 bases between the two germline ends. CDR1 is SGHRS and CDR2 is YFSETQ in the germline V gene. The CDR3 totals 14 residues. The CDR3 loop reads CASSLEGQANEQFF. CDR3 nucleotides: TGCGCCAGCAGCTTAGAGGGCCAAGCCAATGAGCAGTTCTTC.

This clonotype was detected a few times. V and J are TRBV27 and TRBJ1-6, with D perhaps matching TRBD1 (6 bases). The CDR3 has 17 residues. From germline, CDR1 is MNHEY and CDR2 SMNVEV (reference sequence). Trimming cost V 1 base and J 0 bases, with 10 bases left between them. CDR3 sequence reads: CASSLLTGRSYNSPLHF. The CDR3 nucleotides read TGTGCCAGCAGTTTATTGACAGGTCGCTCCTATAATTCACCCCTCCACTTT.

This clonotype has a count of ten or more. V usage is TRBV29-1 and J usage is TRBJ2-5; 8 positions match TRBD1. This CDR3 comprises 13 residues. Trimming took 7 bases from V and 0 from J; bases not matched to a gene: 4. CDR1 is SQVTM, CDR2 ANQGSEA, per germline. The CDR3 DNA sequence: TGCAGCGCCTACAGGGGGTACCAAGAGACCCAGTACTTC. Its translation is CSAYRGYQETQYF. Using reference TRBV29-1 and TRBJ2-5 for the parts outside the CDR3, the full variable domain is SAVISQKPSRDICQRGTSLTIQCQVDSQVTMMFWYRQQPGQSLTLIATANQGSEATYESGFVIDKFPISRPNLTFSTLTVSNMSPEDSSIYLCSAYRGYQETQYFGPGTRLLVL.

This clonotype occurred many times. The CDR3 protein is CASSGLLAAPEYF. The CDR3 DNA follows: TGTGCCAGCTCAGGCCTACTAGCGGCCCCGGAGTATTTT. V is TRBV18 and J is TRBJ2-3; 8 nucleotides match TRBD2. CDR1 is KGHSH, CDR2 LQKENI, per germline. The CDR3 sequence is 13 residues long. Unmatched junction bases numbered 11, after V lost 5 bases and J lost 13 bases.

This clonotype was counted many times. The chain joins TRBV2 to TRBJ2-7; no reliable D call. Germline CDR1 reads SNHLY; CDR2 reads FYNNEI. Trimming removed 4 bases from V and 4 bases from J, with 11 bases in between. This CDR3 contains 13 residues. Here the CDR3 DNA reads TGTGCCAGCAGTGTTCTAGGTCCTTACGAGCAGTACTTC. The encoded protein is CASSVLGPYEQYF.

This clonotype was observed many times. The V gene is TRBV7-2, the J gene TRBJ2-1; no reliable D call. In germline, CDR1 is SGHTA, CDR2 FQGNSA. Trimming cost V 0 bases and J 8 bases, with 11 bases left between them. The CDR3 is 14 residues long. CDR3 in amino acids: CASSLALRNDEQFF. The CDR3, as DNA: TGTGCCAGCAGCTTAGCGCTCAGAAATGATGAGCAGTTCTTC.

The rearrangement links TRBV28 to TRBJ2-3; the match to TRBD1 covers 9 bases. From germline, CDR1 is MDHEN and CDR2 SYDVKM. J gave up 3 bases and V 9 bases, and 7 bases lay outside the gene matches. The CDR3 contains 14 residues. In DNA form, the CDR3 reads TGTGCCAGTGACGCGGGGACAGGGACAGATACGCAGTATTTT. Amino acid sequence: CASDAGTGTDTQYF.

This clonotype has a count of ten or more. The J gene is TRBJ1-4, the V gene TRBV12-3 or TRBV12-4, with a tentative D call TRBD1 (5 bases). The length of the CDR3 is 16 residues. Trimming left V 5 bases short and J 7 bases short, with 20 bases between. CDR3 nucleotides: TGTGCCAGCAGTCGGGCCGGGGCCCTAGGTAGTGAAAAACTGTTTTTT. Translating gives CASSRAGALGSEKLFF.

This clonotype has ten or more counts. The V call is TRBV25-1, the J call TRBJ2-1; the match to TRBD2 covers 11 bases. The V segment lost 6 bases and the J segment 7 bases; nucleotides outside the gene matches: 8. The V gene's germline CDR1 is MGHDK and CDR2 SYGVNS. The CDR3 is made up of 15 amino acids. The DNA for the CDR3 is TGTGCCAGCAGATTAGCGGGAGGGGTGGGTAATGAGCAGTTCTTC. It specifies CASRLAGGVGNEQFF.

This clonotype was observed at least ten times. The chain recombines TRBV7-9 with TRBJ2-3; D is unclear. Trimming removed 5 bases at V and 5 bases at J, with 8 bases between. CDR3 length equals 12 residues. The germline CDR1 and CDR2 sequences are SEHNR and FQNEAQ (reference sequence). The CDR3 here is CASSRYRDTQYF. The CDR3 nucleotides read TGTGCCAGCAGCCGGTACCGAGATACGCAGTATTTT.

This clonotype was found many times. V usage is TRBV20-1 and J usage is TRBJ1-5; D is perhaps TRBD1 (5 bases). Germline CDR1 and CDR2: DFQATT and SNEGSKA (reference sequence). The V end lost 0 bases, the J end lost 6 bases, and 18 bases lay between the germline ends. This CDR3 is 16 amino acids long. The CDR3: CSAREVLAGSGQPQHF. CDR3 DNA sequence: TGCAGTGCTAGAGAGGTGTTGGCAGGGTCGGGTCAGCCCCAGCATTTT.

This clonotype was counted many times. The chain is built from TRBV20-1 and TRBJ1-5; D perhaps matches TRBD1 (6 bases). CDR1 and CDR2 from the germline V gene are DFQATT and SNEGSKA (reference sequence). V lost 3 bases and J lost 2, with 8 bases in between. The CDR3 contains 13 residues. In nucleotides, the CDR3 is TGCAGTGCTAGCAGACAGGGCAATCAGCCCCAGCATTTT. This codes for CSASRQGNQPQHF.

Details on this clonotype: A much larger clone is a single base away; this may be a read error. The chain carries TRBV29-1 and TRBJ1-5, with a possible D match to TRBD1 (6 bases). CDR3 length equals 19 residues. The V gene lost 5 bases and the J gene lost 5 bases, with 31 bases spanning the gap. The germline V gene has CDR1 SQVTM and CDR2 ANQGSEA. This CDR3 reads CSVKPSGPNRGGRDQPQHF. CDR3 DNA sequence: TGCAGCGTTAAACCATCTGGGCCCAATAGGGGGGGCAGGGATCAGCCCCAGCATTTT.

This clonotype was seen more than once but under ten times. The chain carries TRBV7-9 and TRBJ2-5; TRBD1 agrees at 8 bases. Germline-derived CDR1 and CDR2 are SEHNR and FQNEAQ (reference sequence). V dropped 2 bases and J dropped 4; count of bases not matched to a gene: 6. This CDR3 has 15 residues. CDR3 sequence reads: CASSLRQGPRETQYF. The CDR3 DNA reads TGTGCCAGCAGCTTAAGACAGGGGCCCCGAGAGACCCAGTACTTC. Variable domain in full (rest from reference TRBV7-9 and TRBJ2-5): DTGVSQNPRHKITKRGQNVTFRCDPISEHNRLYWYRQTLGQGPEFLTYFQNEAQLEKSRLLSDRFSAERPKGSFSTLEIQRTEQGDSAMYLCASSLRQGPRETQYFGPGTRLLVL.

V and J are TRBV21-1 and TRBJ2-6; the table's TRBD1 call for D was not verified on the DNA. TRBV21-1 is classified as a pseudogene. The CDR3 length is 18 residues. Written as DNA, the CDR3 is TGTGCCAGCAGCCCAAACGTGGGGGTCTCCACTGGGGCCAACGTCCTGACTTTC. Translating it yields CASSPNVGVSTGANVLTF.